The next 9 T cell receptor beta chains were all read from a single sample in a study of T cell responses to AZD1222 COVID-19 vaccine. This table comes from immunoSEQ multiplex PCR, and its TCRdb copy is limited to in-frame clones, with some not included. The sample has 80,000 or so clones, roughly nine tenths seen once; the top ten hold approximately 4.5%. The sample here was peripheral blood, taken 28 days after the second AZD1222 dose. The source of these receptors is an adult who received the AZD1222 COVID-19 vaccine.

The rearrangement uses TRBV3-1 (or the pseudogene TRBV3-2) and TRBJ2-5; 9 bases line up with TRBD2. Trimming at V came to 2 bases and at J to 0 bases, leaving 7 bases not matched to a gene. The CDR3 consists of 17 residues. Germline V gene sequence: CDR1 LGHDT, CDR2 YNNKEL (reference sequence). In DNA form, the CDR3 reads TGTGCCAGCAGCCAAACTCGCGGGAGGGCCTACCAAGAGACCCAGTACTTC. Translating it yields CASSQTRGRAYQETQYF.

This chain links TRBV19 with TRBJ2-2, with 8 bases aligning to TRBD1. There are 16 residues in the CDR3. V shed 3 bases, J shed 4 bases, and the junction held 7 bases outside the gene matches. Germline-derived CDR1 and CDR2 are LNHDA and SQIVND (reference sequence). This CDR3 reads CASSIRTGGITGELFF. CDR3 in DNA: TGTGCCAGTAGTATTCGAACAGGGGGGATCACCGGGGAGCTGTTTTTT.

The chain employs TRBV19 and TRBJ1-5, with D tentatively TRBD1 (6 bases). The CDR3 length is 16 residues. Germline CDR1 is LNHDA and CDR2 is SQIVND (reference sequence). V was pared by 2 bases and J by 7 bases, with 18 bases between. The CDR3 coding sequence is TGTGCCAGTAGTATAAAGGGGGGGCCGACGGGACAGCCCCAGCATTTT. Amino acid sequence: CASSIKGGPTGQPQHF.

This clone was detected once. The chain employs TRBV6-5 and TRBJ2-7; D may be TRBD2 (5 bases). Germline V gene lookup returns CDR1 MNHEY and CDR2 SVGAGI. V gave up 6 bases and J gave up 1 base, with 7 bases separating them. The CDR3 is 12 residues long. This chain's CDR3 is CASSRTSYEQYF. The CDR3 DNA reads TGTGCCAGCAGCCGGACTTCCTACGAGCAGTACTTC.

The V gene is TRBV28, the J gene TRBJ2-1; D tentatively fits TRBD1 or TRBD2 (5 bases each). Germline values: CDR1 MDHEN, CDR2 SYDVKM. Trimming took 6 bases from V and 3 from J, leaving 18 bases between them. The CDR3 totals 16 residues. Here the CDR3 reads CASRTPYRDGYNEQFF. CDR3 sequence (DNA): TGTGCCAGCAGGACACCTTACCGGGACGGCTACAATGAGCAGTTCTTC.

The V gene is TRBV28, the J gene TRBJ2-1; D is unresolved. The germline V and J ends were trimmed by 4 bases and 2 bases, with 12 bases remaining between them. Germline V gives CDR1 MDHEN, CDR2 SYDVKM. This CDR3 is built from 15 residues. This chain's CDR3 is CASSSDKGTYNEQFF. The CDR3 DNA sequence: TGTGCCAGCAGTTCCGACAAAGGCACCTACAATGAGCAGTTCTTC.

The CDR3 DNA follows: TGTGCCAGCAGTGGGCTCCAGTGGGGGTCTGGGGACAATCAGCCCCAGCATTTT. Translated: CASSGLQWGSGDNQPQHF. J is TRBJ1-5 and V is TRBV6-1, with D possibly being TRBD1 (5 bases). The CDR3 extends over 18 amino acids. Trimming cost V 4 bases and J 3 bases, with 22 bases left between them. CDR1 and CDR2 from the germline V gene are MNHNS and SASEGT.

Regarding this clone: Other DNA variants within this sample encode the same CDR3. This chain links TRBV4-3 with TRBJ1-1; D unresolved. The CDR3 extends over 14 amino acids. Per the germline V gene, CDR1 is LGHNA and CDR2 is YSLEER. V was cut by 0 bases and J by 4 bases, with 9 bases left in between. In DNA, the CDR3 is TGCGCCAGCAGCCAAGAAGACGGCAGCACTGAAGCTTTCTTT. This codes for CASSQEDGSTEAFF.

The chain couples TRBV7-2 to TRBJ2-1; 9 bases align to TRBD2. The CDR3 covers 17 residues. V lost 5 bases and J lost 5; bases outside the gene matches: 13. Germline V CDR1 and CDR2: SGHTA, FQGNSA. The CDR3 nucleotides read TGTGCCAGCAGCACACTTAGCGGGAGTAGAGCGGACAATGAGCAGTTCTTC. It translates to CASSTLSGSRADNEQFF.